Sequencing of this T cell receptor (beta chain) was carried out in a study of radiation and T cells in renal cell carcinoma. From germline, CDR1 is KGHSH and CDR2 LQKENI. There are 14 residues in the CDR3. V lost 4 bases to trimming and J lost 5 bases, with 11 bases between them. This clone was picked up one time. Some clones are missing from TCRdb's copy, which holds only in-frame ones; the method was immunoSEQ multiplex PCR. The sample has some 150,000 clones, over 75% seen once. Time point reported: baseline pretreatment blood. Treatment noted: 15 Gy SBRT to primary tumor, nephrectomy 4 weeks later.

The chain is built from TRBV18 and TRBJ1-4; D gene ambiguous. The sequences come from blood, collected from a patient whose treatment included radiotherapy and nephrectomy. The sequence derives from a woman in her forties or fifties with renal cell carcinoma. The chain's CDR3 is CASSQGSGNEKLFF. CDR3 in DNA: TGTGCCAGCTCACAGGGAAGCGGGAATGAAAAACTGTTTTTT.